This is a list of T cell receptor beta chains from one sample in a study of blood T cell repertoires in COVID-19. The data were produced by immunoSEQ multiplex PCR, yet TCRdb's version contains in-frame clones alone and is incomplete. Of fewer than 250,000 clones listed, approximately 86% are singletons. Sequencing input: peripheral blood. These receptor sequences come from a woman aged 55-70 years who had recovered from COVID-19. The CDR3 runs from the conserved cysteine through the conserved F or W. D genes are given only for firm matches. Where a row states a size, it is once, few, many or the class of an expanded clone; other rows omit it.

J	V	size	D	DNA	CDR3
TRBJ2-7	TRBV5-4	.	TRBD2	TGTGCCAGCAGCCAGGCCGGGACTAGCGGGGTAACGAACCCCGTCCTCGAGCAGTACTTC	CASSQAGTSGVTNPVLEQYF
TRBJ1-2	TRBV4-2	.	.	TGTGCCAGCAGCCAAGATACCAGGGTCATCTATGGCTACACCTTC	CASSQDTRVIYGYTF
TRBJ2-1	TRBV5-1	.	TRBD2	TGCGCCAGCAGCTTCAGCGGGGGTAGCTCCTACAATGAGCAGTTCTTC	CASSFSGGSSYNEQFF
TRBJ2-3	TRBV5-8	.	TRBD2	TGTGCCAGCAGCCGAGCTAGTACCCTAGCGGGGGGCACAGATACGCAGTATTTT	CASSRASTLAGGTDTQYF
TRBJ1-3	TRBV19	.	.	TGTGCCAGTAGTATATCGGGTTCTAGAAACACCATATATTTT	CASSISGSRNTIYF
TRBJ1-6	TRBV9	few	.	TGTGCCAGCAGCGTAAGGGGTGACCCTAATTCACCCCTCCACTTT	CASSVRGDPNSPLHF
TRBJ2-1	TRBV5-6	.	TRBD2	TGTGCCAGCAGCTACAGCGGGGGTGAGCAGTTCTTC	CASSYSGGEQFF
TRBJ1-5	TRBV24-1	.	.	TGTGCCACCAGTGACCGGGGGGACCAGCCCCAGCATTTT	CATSDRGDQPQHF
TRBJ2-2	TRBV6-5	.	.	TGTGCCAGCAGTTACGCGGGGCACAACACCGGGGAGCTGTTTTTT	CASSYAGHNTGELFF
TRBJ2-4	TRBV9	.	.	TGTGCCAGCAGCGGGGGAGGAAACATTCAGTACTTC	CASSGGGNIQYF
TRBJ1-1	TRBV11-2	once	TRBD1	TGTGCCAGCAGCCTAGACAGGGACACTGAAGCTTTCTTT	CASSLDRDTEAFF
TRBJ1-5	TRBV27	.	TRBD1	TGTGCCAGCAGTTTATCCCCCGGGACAGGGAATCAGCCCCAGCATTTT	CASSLSPGTGNQPQHF
TRBJ2-7	TRBV12-3/TRBV12-4	.	TRBD1	TGTGCCAGCAGCCTCAGGGGGCACTACGAGCAGTACTTC	CASSLRGHYEQYF
TRBJ1-1	TRBV3-1/TRBV3-2	.	.	TGTGCCAGCAGCGTCGCTTCAGGGGTCAGGGGGAACACTGAAGCTTTCTTT	CASSVASGVRGNTEAFF
TRBJ1-2	TRBV2	.	.	TGTGCCAGCCGCCCGGGACCGGGGGTCTATGGCTACACCTTC	CASRPGPGVYGYTF
TRBJ1-4	TRBV7-9	few	.	TGTGCCAGCAGCTCTAATACAGGGTATGAAAAACTGTTTTTT	CASSSNTGYEKLFF
TRBJ2-7	TRBV29-1	.	TRBD2	TGCAGCGTCGGGACTAGAGGTCTCTCCTACGAGCAGTACTTC	CSVGTRGLSYEQYF
TRBJ1-4	TRBV19	.	.	TGTGCCAGTAGTATACCAGGCCGCGAAAAACTGTTTTTT	CASSIPGREKLFF
TRBJ2-1	TRBV9	.	.	TGTGCCAGCAGCGTAGTTGCAGGGGCCCTGTACAATGAGCAGTTCTTC	CASSVVAGALYNEQFF
TRBJ1-1	TRBV4-3	.	TRBD1	TGCGCCAGCAGCCGGAACCTAGGGGGACAGTTAAACACTGAAGCTTTCTTT	CASSRNLGGQLNTEAFF
TRBJ1-2	TRBV28	.	.	TGTGCCAGCAGTTTCTCCTCCGAGGGAGGGGAGGATGGCTACACCTTC	CASSFSSEGGEDGYTF
TRBJ2-5	TRBV27	.	TRBD2	TGTGCCAGCATTGGAAAAACTCCCGGGACTAGCGGGGGGGCCGGAGAGACCCAGTACTTC	CASIGKTPGTSGGAGETQYF
TRBJ1-1	TRBV3-1/TRBV3-2	.	TRBD1	TGTGCCAGCAGCCAGAAGACAGGGGCGAACACTGAAGCTTTCTTT	CASSQKTGANTEAFF
TRBJ1-2	TRBV28	.	TRBD1	TGTGCCAGCAGTTCGACAGGGGGTTGGGGTGGCTACACCTTC	CASSSTGGWGGYTF
TRBJ2-1	TRBV4-3	.	TRBD1	TGCGCCAGCAGCCAAGGACAGGGGAATGAGCAGTTCTTC	CASSQGQGNEQFF